Shown below are 11 T cell receptor beta chains from a single sample sequenced in a study of T cell changes during pregnancy in multiple sclerosis. TCRdb's copy holds only in-frame clones and misses some; the assay was immunoSEQ multiplex PCR. The sample has about 100,000 clones; 90% to 95% are singletons. The input for sequencing was peripheral blood, taken in the second trimester of pregnancy. The origin of the receptors is a female donor with multiple sclerosis, enrolled in a pregnancy study.

The chain joins TRBV30 to TRBJ1-3, with D perhaps matching TRBD1 (5 bases). This CDR3 is 14 amino acids long. V gave up 0 bases and J gave up 2 bases, with 8 bases separating them. Germline V lookup: CDR1 GTSNPN, CDR2 SVGIG (reference sequence). The CDR3 loop is CAWSVEGAGNTIYF. CDR3 DNA: TGTGCCTGGAGTGTTGAAGGGGCTGGAAACACCATATATTTT.

The gene calls are TRBV5-1 and TRBJ2-1, with 10 bases fitting TRBD2. Germline trimming cut 7 bases from V and 5 bases from J; bases unmatched to any gene: 6. Germline V lookup: CDR1 SGHRS, CDR2 YFSETQ. This CDR3 comprises 14 residues. The CDR3 DNA is TGCGCCAGCTACCAGCGGGGGGGCAACAATGAGCAGTTCTTC. It yields the protein CASYQRGGNNEQFF.

This chain uses TRBV7-9 with TRBJ2-1; D is unresolved. Germline CDR1 reads SEHNR; CDR2 reads FQNEAQ (reference sequence). Trimming took off 8 bases at V and 2 bases at J, with 16 bases between the two ends. The CDR3 covers 15 residues. The DNA of the CDR3 is TGTGCCAGCCAACCCGTCCAGGCTACCTACAATGAGCAGTTCTTC. Protein sequence: CASQPVQATYNEQFF.

This clone was found once. V usage is TRBV19 and J usage is TRBJ2-3, with a possible D match to TRBD2 (5 bases). The V gene lost 7 bases and the J gene lost 0 bases, with 8 bases spanning the gap. The CDR3 extends over 13 amino acids. Germline assignment: CDR1 LNHDA and CDR2 SQIVND (reference sequence). This CDR3 reads CASKGDSTDTQYF. CDR3 DNA sequence: TGTGCCAGTAAGGGAGATAGCACAGATACGCAGTATTTT.

The chain recombines TRBV11-2 with TRBJ2-1; D is perhaps TRBD2 (5 bases). The CDR3 runs 14 residues. Trimming took off 4 bases at V and 0 bases at J, with 7 bases between the two ends. CDR1 SGHAT and CDR2 FQNNGV come from the germline V gene. The CDR3 bases are TGTGCCAGCAGCTCCACTAGCTCCTACAATGAGCAGTTCTTC. Protein: CASSSTSSYNEQFF.

V usage is TRBV1 and J usage is TRBJ2-1; the D segment call TRBD2 is taken from the table without a DNA check. TRBV1 is shown as a pseudogene. The CDR3 has 19 amino acids. The CDR3 sequence is CTSSQGGLAGPLGYNEQFF. The CDR3 DNA follows: TGCACCAGCAGCCAAGGGGGACTAGCGGGCCCTTTAGGGTACAATGAGCAGTTCTTC.

The CDR3 bases are TGTGCCAGCAGCCAAGTAAGCGGGGGATACAATTCACCCCTCCACTTT. It yields the protein CASSQVSGGYNSPLHF. This chain connects TRBV14 to TRBJ1-6; a weak D match, TRBD1 (5 bases). Germline values: CDR1 SGHDN, CDR2 FVKESK. The CDR3 has 16 amino acids. Trimming took 1 base from V and 7 from J, leaving 14 bases between them.

The chain recombines TRBV9 with TRBJ2-7; a possible D gene is TRBD1 (6 bases). There are 14 residues in the CDR3. Germline V gene data show CDR1 as SGDLS and CDR2 as YYNGEE. Trimming shortened V by 0 bases and J by 5 bases, and 12 bases separated the two germline ends. The CDR3, as DNA: TGTGCCAGCAGCGTAGAAGTGGGGGCGAACGAGCAGTACTTC. It encodes CASSVEVGANEQYF.

V gene TRBV27 combines with J gene TRBJ2-3, with D maybe TRBD2 (6 bases). Germline CDR1 is MNHEY and CDR2 is SMNVEV (reference sequence). CDR3 length: 16 amino acids. V was trimmed by 3 bases and J by 4 bases, leaving 17 bases between them. The CDR3, as DNA: TGTGCCAGCAGTTTGGGGCAAGGGAGGTACGCAGATACGCAGTATTTT. This encodes CASSLGQGRYADTQYF.

The chain has TRBV18 and TRBJ2-3, with no clear D. Germline values: CDR1 KGHSH, CDR2 LQKENI. The CDR3 totals 15 residues. Trimming removed 1 base at V and 1 base at J, with 9 bases between. Written as DNA, the CDR3 is TGTGCCAGCTCACCACTCTCAACTCGCACAGATACGCAGTATTTT. Translated: CASSPLSTRTDTQYF. Supplemented by reference TRBV18 and TRBJ2-3, the full variable domain reads NAGVMQNPRHLVRRRGQEARLRCSPMKGHSHVYWYRQLPEEGLKFMVYLQKENIIDESGMPKERFSAEFPKEGPSILRIQQVVRGDSAAYFCASSPLSTRTDTQYFGPGTRLTVL.

V is TRBV7-8 and J is TRBJ1-5; tentative D call: TRBD1 (5 bases). Looked up from germline, CDR1 is SGHVS and CDR2 is FQNEAQ. This CDR3 spans 15 amino acids. The V end was cut by 5 bases, the J end by 5 bases, with 16 bases between. The CDR3 reads CASSLTTTGHQPQHF. DNA for the CDR3: TGTGCCAGCAGCCTAACGACAACAGGACATCAGCCCCAGCATTTT.